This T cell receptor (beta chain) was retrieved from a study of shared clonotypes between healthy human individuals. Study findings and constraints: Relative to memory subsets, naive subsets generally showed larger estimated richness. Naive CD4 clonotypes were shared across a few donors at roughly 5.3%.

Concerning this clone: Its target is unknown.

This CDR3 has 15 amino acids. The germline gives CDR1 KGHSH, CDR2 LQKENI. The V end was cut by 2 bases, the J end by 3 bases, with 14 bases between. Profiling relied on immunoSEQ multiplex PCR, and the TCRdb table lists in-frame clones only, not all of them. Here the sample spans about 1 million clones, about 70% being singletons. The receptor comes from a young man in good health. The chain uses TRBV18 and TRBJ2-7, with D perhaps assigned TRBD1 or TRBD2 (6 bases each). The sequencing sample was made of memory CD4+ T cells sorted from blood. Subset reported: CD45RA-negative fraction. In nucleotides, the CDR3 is TGTGCCAGCTCACCAGGCCGGGGGCAACTCTACGAGCAGTACTTC. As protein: CASSPGRGQLYEQYF. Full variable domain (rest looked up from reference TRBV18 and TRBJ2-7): NAGVMQNPRHLVRRRGQEARLRCSPMKGHSHVYWYRQLPEEGLKFMVYLQKENIIDESGMPKERFSAEFPKEGPSILRIQQVVRGDSAAYFCASSPGRGQLYEQYFGPGTRLTVT.